A selection of T cell receptor beta chains follows, all from one sample in a study of regulatory T cells in long-lasting Graves disease. One entry per CDR3 protein results from TCRdb running MiXCR on the multiplex PCR reads. The sample consists of approximately 350,000 distinct CDR3 sequences, around 17% of them appearing once. This same sample was also taken into another study, of T cells in Graves' hyperthyroidism and ophthalmopathy.

The sample here was peripheral blood mononuclear cells (PBMCs), taken at new diagnosis, from a patient treated with antithyroid drugs. The origin of the receptors is a man in his forties with Graves disease. The CDR3 runs from the conserved cysteine through the conserved F or W. D genes are given only for firm matches. Expanded clones are given a class, and other clones once, few, many or no size at all.

many	-	TRBV29-1	TRBJ2-7	TGCAGCGTGAGTCTGGCTGGGGAGCAGTACTTC	CSVSLAGEQYF
few	-	TRBV7-9	TRBJ2-1	TGTGCCAGCAGCTTAGCGCCTGGTGAGCAGTTCTTC	CASSLAPGEQFF
many	-	TRBV30	TRBJ1-4	TGTGCCTGGGGCCGTGAAAAACTGTTTTTT	CAWGREKLFF
-	TRBD2	TRBV12-3/TRBV12-4	TRBJ2-7	TGTGCCAGCAGAAACCTAGCGGGGGGGGAAGAGCAGTACTTC	CASRNLAGGEEQYF
many	-	TRBV7-2	TRBJ1-1	TGTGCCAGCAGCTTATTATGGGGGAACACTGAAGCTTTCTTT	CASSLLWGNTEAFF
many	TRBD1	TRBV5-8	TRBJ2-3	TGTGCCAGCAGCTTCTCCGGGACAGGGGAAACAGATACGCAGTATTTT	CASSFSGTGETDTQYF
many	TRBD2	TRBV12-5	TRBJ2-1	TGTGCTAGTGGTTTGGTAAGGACTAGCGGGGGATACGGTGAGCAGTTCTTC	CASGLVRTSGGYGEQFF
-	-	TRBV29-1	TRBJ1-5	TGCAGCGTTGGAGGGGGGAATCAGCCCCAGCATTTT	CSVGGGNQPQHF
-	-	TRBV7-3	TRBJ2-1	TGTGCCAGCAGCCCAGACGCAAACAATGAGCAGTTCTTC	CASSPDANNEQFF
few	-	TRBV5-6	TRBJ2-1	TGTGCCAGCAGCTTGATAGGCAGGGGTAACAATGAGCAGTTCTTC	CASSLIGRGNNEQFF
many	-	TRBV5-1	TRBJ2-3	TGCGCCAGCAGCTTGGAACAACCGGGCGGAGATACGCAGTATTTT	CASSLEQPGGDTQYF
many	TRBD1	TRBV6-2/TRBV6-3	TRBJ1-1	TGTGCCAGCAGTTACTCGCTCAGGGGGAGTGAAGCTTTCTTT	CASSYSLRGSEAFF
many	-	TRBV7-8	TRBJ2-1	TGTGCCAGCAGCTTAAGCGGGTACTACAATGAGCAGTTCTTC	CASSLSGYYNEQFF
many	TRBD1	TRBV3-1	TRBJ2-5	TGTGCCAGCAGCCCCATCCGGGACAGGGGGAGGGAGACCCAGTACTTC	CASSPIRDRGRETQYF
many	TRBD2	TRBV20-1	TRBJ2-5	TGCAGTGCTAGTGGGCCAGCGGGGGACCAAGAGACCCAGTACTTC	CSASGPAGDQETQYF
many	-	TRBV28	TRBJ2-7	TGTGCCAGCAGTATGGTGGCAGGGGCCTACGAGCAGTACTTC	CASSMVAGAYEQYF
-	-	TRBV12-3/TRBV12-4	TRBJ2-7	TGTGCCAGCAGCACAAGGAGGGCCGGAGAGCAGTACTTC	CASSTRRAGEQYF
-	TRBD1	TRBV20-1	TRBJ1-5	TGCAGTGCTAGAGATGGGACAGGCTATAGCAATCAGCCCCAGCATTTT	CSARDGTGYSNQPQHF
many	-	TRBV3-1	TRBJ2-3	TGTGCCAGCAGCCACAGTGTCACAGATACGCAGTATTTT	CASSHSVTDTQYF
many	-	TRBV14	TRBJ2-5	TGTGCCAGCAGCCAAGTCAGGTACCCAGAGACCCAGTACTTC	CASSQVRYPETQYF
many	-	TRBV2	TRBJ1-3	TGTGCCAGCAGCCCGGACGGCATCTCTGGAAACACCATATATTTT	CASSPDGISGNTIYF
-	-	TRBV12-3/TRBV12-4	TRBJ1-5	TGTGCCAGCAGTTTCGGGTCACATCAGCCCCAGCATTTT	CASSFGSHQPQHF
many	TRBD1	TRBV5-5	TRBJ2-7	TGTGCCAGCAGCACCCGACAGGGGGCTGGCGAGCAGTACTTC	CASSTRQGAGEQYF
-	-	TRBV29-1	TRBJ1-4	TGCAGCGTTGTCATTGGGGCTACTAATGAAAAACTGTTTTTT	CSVVIGATNEKLFF
many	-	TRBV5-1	TRBJ2-7	TGCGCCAGCAGCTTGGTTGGCACCCGCTCCTACGAGCAGTACTTC	CASSLVGTRSYEQYF
many	TRBD2	TRBV7-9	TRBJ2-5	TGTGCCAGCAGCAAGGTTAGCGGGGCCCAAGAGACCCAGTACTTC	CASSKVSGAQETQYF
many	-	TRBV4-2	TRBJ1-4	TGTGCCAGCAGCCAAACCTTCCGTAAGGGAGGCGAAAAACTGTTTTTT	CASSQTFRKGGEKLFF
many	-	TRBV11-2	TRBJ2-2	TGTGCCAGCAGCTTAGATCTAGGGCTGATGTTCACCGGGGAGCTGTTTTTT	CASSLDLGLMFTGELFF
many	-	TRBV3-1	TRBJ2-3	TGTGCCAGCAGCCAGATTGGGCTTCCCCATACGCAGTATTTT	CASSQIGLPHTQYF
many	-	TRBV18	TRBJ1-5	TGTGCCAGCTCACCAGGGTTATATAGCAATCAGCCCCAGCATTTT	CASSPGLYSNQPQHF
once	-	TRBV5-4	TRBJ2-1	TGTGCCAGCAGCCGTCCGGACGGGGACAATGAGCAGTTCTTC	CASSRPDGDNEQFF
-	-	TRBV10-3	TRBJ2-7	TGTGCCATCAGTGAGTATGGGGGTAACGGAGACGAGCAGTACTTC	CAISEYGGNGDEQYF
many	TRBD2	TRBV5-1	TRBJ2-3	TGCGCCACCTCAGCGGGGAGGACAGATACGCAGTATTTT	CATSAGRTDTQYF
many	-	TRBV5-1	TRBJ1-2	TGCGCCAGCAGCTTGCAGCCCCAGTATAACTATGGCTACACCTTC	CASSLQPQYNYGYTF
few	TRBD1	TRBV28	TRBJ1-4	TGTGCCAGCAGTTCTATCGGGACAGGGACAGAAAAACTGTTTTTT	CASSSIGTGTEKLFF
-	-	TRBV29-1	TRBJ2-1	TGCAGCGTACGCGGGCGGTACTACAATGAGCAGTTCTTC	CSVRGRYYNEQFF
many	-	TRBV20-1	TRBJ2-7	TGCAGTGCCGAAACGCAGGGCGTTAGCTCCTACGAGCAGTACTTC	CSAETQGVSSYEQYF
-	TRBD2	TRBV20-1	TRBJ2-5	TGCAGTGCTAGAGCTGGTAGCGGGAGGGGGGAGACCCAGTACTTC	CSARAGSGRGETQYF
many	-	TRBV7-2	TRBJ2-3	TGTGCCAGCAGCTTAGCGTGGGGCGGGGCAGCTAGCACAGATACGCAGTATTTT	CASSLAWGGAASTDTQYF
once	-	TRBV18	TRBJ2-2	TGTGCCAGCTCACCACCCCGGGACAAGTACGATACCCCGATACCCCCGTTTTTT	CASSPPRDKYDTPIPPFF
-	TRBD2	TRBV11-2	TRBJ2-3	TGTGCCAGCAGCCAAGGGCACGGAGCGGGGGTTACAGATACGCAGTATTTT	CASSQGHGAGVTDTQYF
-	TRBD1	TRBV6-1	TRBJ1-4	TGTGCCAGCCTCGGGACAGCTGCAACTAATGAAAAACTGTTTTTT	CASLGTAATNEKLFF